This T cell receptor (beta chain) appears in the sequencing data of a study of neoadjuvant anti-PD-1 for oral cavity cancer. About the study: Nivolumab at 3 mg/kg was mostly given biweekly, three to four doses, pre-surgery.

The time point: after neoadjuvant nivolumab, at surgical resection. TCRdb's copy holds only in-frame clones and misses some; the assay was immunoSEQ multiplex PCR. The data hold about 68,000 clones, with about 85% observed a single time. The clonotype was recovered from a person aged 35-80 years with oral cavity squamous cell carcinoma. The source was PBMCs, collected after nivolumab (anti-PD-1) treatment.

CDR3 region: CASSPGLRGYEQYF. The CDR3 coding sequence is TGTGCCAGTAGCCCGGGATTAAGGGGGTACGAGCAGTACTTC. The chain combines TRBV19 with TRBJ2-7; possibly TRBD1 for D (6 bases). CDR3 size: 14 residues. Germline values: CDR1 LNHDA, CDR2 SQIVND (reference sequence). V gave up 6 bases and J gave up 4 bases, with 16 bases separating them.